Shown below are 3 T cell receptor beta chains from a single sample sequenced in a study of T cell responses to AZD1222 COVID-19 vaccine. Measured with immunoSEQ multiplex PCR; TCRdb has only the in-frame clones, and not every one. The sample has over 100,000 clones; 85% to 90% are singletons. The sample was peripheral blood, taken on day 0 of AZD1222 vaccination. The receptors were sampled from an adult in good health.

The V gene is TRBV9, the J gene TRBJ1-2, with D hard to call. Germline V CDR1 and CDR2: SGDLS, YYNGEE. The CDR3 contains 15 residues. V was pared by 0 bases and J by 8 bases, with 17 bases between. The CDR3 sequence: CASSVAADPGGGYTF. CDR3 nucleotide sequence: TGTGCCAGCAGCGTAGCGGCGGACCCGGGAGGAGGCTACACCTTC.

The genes are TRBV9 and TRBJ2-1; 12 bases align to TRBD2. The CDR3 spans 15 residues. V lost 6 bases, J lost 4 bases, and 5 bases stayed unmatched. In germline, CDR1 is SGDLS, CDR2 YYNGEE. The CDR3 protein is CASTPTSGGYNEQFF. The DNA for the CDR3 is TGTGCCAGCACCCCGACTAGCGGGGGATACAATGAGCAGTTCTTC.

The chain is built from TRBV7-6 and TRBJ2-7, with TRBD2 identical over 9 bases. Germline V CDR1 and CDR2: SGHVS, FNYEAQ. There are 16 residues in the CDR3. Trimming removed 1 base from V and 5 bases from J; junction bases left unmatched: 9. CDR3: CASSLVAGGPVDEQYF. Here the CDR3 DNA reads TGTGCCAGCAGCTTAGTCGCGGGGGGGCCTGTGGACGAGCAGTACTTC.